These T cell receptor beta chains were read from a single sample in a study of Ad26.COV2.S vaccination and SARS-CoV-2 variants. Assay used: immunoSEQ multiplex PCR; TCRdb lists only in-frame clones, some missing. This table has 450,000 to 550,000 clones, about 89% appearing once. The sequencing here drew on peripheral blood, taken in a trial of Ad26.COV2.S vaccine versus placebo. These receptor sequences come from a person between 18 and 65 years old who received the Ad26.COV2.S COVID-19 vaccine or a placebo. Each CDR3 is given with its conserved first and last residue. The order of the fields is V gene, J gene, CDR3 protein.

TRBV2	TRBJ2-1	CASSEGGYNEQFF
TRBV7-9	TRBJ1-1	CASSLGRGPNTEAFF
TRBV18	TRBJ2-2	CASSPPSQVINTGELFF
TRBV6-5	TRBJ2-7	CASSTRTVGHF
TRBV10-3	TRBJ1-3	CAISVQGGNTIYF
TRBV6-2/TRBV6-3	TRBJ2-3	CASSYVTDTQYF
TRBV28	TRBJ2-1	CASRALGRENEQFF
TRBV28	TRBJ1-4	CATGPKNEKLFF
TRBV18	TRBJ2-6	CASSLVGAPRGGANVLTF
TRBV18	TRBJ2-1	CASSPRDSTYNEQFF
TRBV27	TRBJ2-7	CASSLSPSSSYEQYF
TRBV30	TRBJ1-6	CACVRQGVSPLHF
TRBV21-1	TRBJ2-7	CASTPWGESDYEQYF
TRBV7-9	TRBJ1-1	CASSADGPEAFF
TRBV5-1	TRBJ2-1	CASRRIAGHYNEQFF
TRBV6-1	TRBJ2-3	CASRQAGGETDTQYF
TRBV7-9	TRBJ1-5	CASSSDRGNQPQHF
TRBV28	TRBJ2-7	CASSPAGTGLYEQYF
TRBV13	TRBJ1-1	CASSLEGQLNTEAFF
TRBV19	TRBJ2-7	CASSNQAGGEQYF
TRBV28	TRBJ2-4	CASSILHDTNIQYF
TRBV19	TRBJ1-2	CASSITAYGYTF
TRBV9	TRBJ1-2	CASSGSGQYGYTF
TRBV28	TRBJ1-2	CASSTQGRALGYTF
TRBV2	TRBJ2-1	CASNRYLQYEQFF
TRBV7-9	TRBJ2-7	CASSLFLGVGTYEQYF
TRBV5-1	TRBJ2-5	CASSLGIAGTSQETQYF
TRBV7-9	TRBJ2-5	CASSLSQGKGETQYF
TRBV2	TRBJ1-4	CASRATERASEKLFF
TRBV27	TRBJ1-1	CASRKETSRNTEAFF
TRBV14	TRBJ2-1	CASSQEGRRRGLHNEQFF
TRBV2	TRBJ1-4	CASREGPGDEKLFF
TRBV2	TRBJ1-1	CASRLGGTEAFF
TRBV7-2	TRBJ2-5	CASSFGGTGINQYF
TRBV7-8	TRBJ1-2	CASSSRDRGRNNGYTF
TRBV6-1	TRBJ1-1	CASSGPSQTGDTEAFF
TRBV19	TRBJ1-5	CASSEQGGQPQHF
TRBV18	TRBJ1-5	CASSPGDYNQPQHF
TRBV27	TRBJ2-3	CASRLSGDTQYF
TRBV27	TRBJ1-2	CASSRYSGTGGLKGYTF
TRBV28	TRBJ2-1	CASSNNEQFF
TRBV30	TRBJ1-1	CAWRGHLNTEAFF
TRBV27	TRBJ2-5	CASSEGPGPLGETQYF
TRBV6-6	TRBJ1-2	CASQQTAPYGYTF
TRBV7-2	TRBJ2-5	CASSLGAGAETQYF
TRBV10-3	TRBJ2-3	CAISGSGAFTDTQYF
TRBV5-1	TRBJ2-1	CASSLVMLGTSYNEQFF
TRBV6-6	TRBJ2-3	CASSQSSGSRDTQYF
TRBV5-6	TRBJ1-1	CASSQTGNTEAFF
TRBV30	TRBJ2-5	CAWRPGGWGTQYF
TRBV14	TRBJ1-2	CASSHIGLYGYTF
TRBV29-1	TRBJ1-3	CSATGTTDKTVYF
TRBV7-2	TRBJ1-2	CASSLTWAGSRGYTF
TRBV4-3	TRBJ2-5	CASSLHRATGGTQYF
TRBV21-1	TRBJ2-5	CASKGRETQYF
TRBV7-9	TRBJ2-5	CASRGTGGRETQYF
TRBV7-9	TRBJ2-1	CASSLGAGVENEQFF
TRBV18	TRBJ2-5	CASSAGETQYF
TRBV7-8	TRBJ1-4	CASSPRGVWEKLFF
TRBV14	TRBJ2-7	CASSIRDRVSGEQYF